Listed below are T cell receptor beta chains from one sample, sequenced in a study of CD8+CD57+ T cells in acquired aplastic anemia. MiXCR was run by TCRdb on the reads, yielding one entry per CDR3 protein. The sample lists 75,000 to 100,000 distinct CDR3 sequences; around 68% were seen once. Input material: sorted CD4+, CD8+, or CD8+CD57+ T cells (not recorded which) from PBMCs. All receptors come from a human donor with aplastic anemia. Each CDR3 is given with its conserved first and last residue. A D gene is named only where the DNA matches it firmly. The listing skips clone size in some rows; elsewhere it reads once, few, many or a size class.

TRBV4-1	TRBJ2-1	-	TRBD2	CASSPIRTSGSYEQFF	TGCGCCAGCAGCCCAATAAGGACTAGCGGGAGTTATGAGCAGTTCTTC
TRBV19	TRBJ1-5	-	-	CASKVTAYSNQPQHF	TGTGCCAGTAAGGTCACAGCTTATAGCAATCAGCCCCAGCATTTT
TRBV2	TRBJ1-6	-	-	CASEGRSPLHF	TGTGCCAGCGAGGGACGATCACCCCTCCACTTT
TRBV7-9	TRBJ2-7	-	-	CASSLALGSSYEQYF	TGTGCCAGCAGCTTAGCGCTCGGGAGCTCCTACGAGCAGTACTTC
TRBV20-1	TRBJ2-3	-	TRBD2	CSARDREGPRTDTQYF	TGCAGTGCTAGAGATAGGGAGGGTCCCCGCACAGATACGCAGTATTTT
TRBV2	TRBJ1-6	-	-	CASSGNNSPLHF	TGTGCCAGCAGTGGTAATAATTCACCCCTCCACTTT
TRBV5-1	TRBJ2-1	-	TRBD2	CASAISGTSNEQFF	TGCGCCAGCGCAATAAGTGGGACTAGTAATGAGCAGTTCTTC
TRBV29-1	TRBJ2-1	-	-	CSVSGQYNEQFF	TGCAGCGTGAGTGGACAGTACAATGAGCAGTTCTTC
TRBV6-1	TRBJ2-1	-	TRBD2	CASRGTSGSTSNEQFF	TGTGCCAGCAGGGGAACTAGCGGGAGCACATCCAATGAGCAGTTCTTC
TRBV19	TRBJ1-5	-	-	CASRQRNQPQHF	TGTGCCAGTCGCCAGCGCAATCAGCCCCAGCATTTT
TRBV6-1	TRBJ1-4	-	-	CASRPEFNEKLFF	TGTGCCAGTAGGCCCGAATTTAATGAAAAACTGTTTTTT
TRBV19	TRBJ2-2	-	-	CASGNPGQNTGELFF	TGTGCCAGTGGAAACCCGGGACAGAACACCGGGGAGCTGTTTTTT
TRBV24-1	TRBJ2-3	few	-	CATSDNKRDTQYF	TGTGCCACCAGTGATAACAAGCGAGATACGCAGTATTTT
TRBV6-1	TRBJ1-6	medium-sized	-	CASRTTGRNSPLHF	TGTGCCAGCAGAACGACGGGAAGGAATTCACCCCTCCACTTT
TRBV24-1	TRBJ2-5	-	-	CATSDLRRSGTQETQYF	TGTGCCACCAGTGATTTGCGTAGGTCAGGGACCCAAGAGACCCAGTACTTC
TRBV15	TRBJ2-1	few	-	CATSREPRGSAYEQFF	TGTGCCACCAGCAGAGAACCCAGGGGATCTGCCTATGAGCAGTTCTTC
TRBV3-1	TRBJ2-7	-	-	CASSQGDSYEQYF	TGTGCCAGCAGCCAAGGGGACTCCTACGAGCAGTACTTC
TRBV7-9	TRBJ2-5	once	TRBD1	CASSSRTGNQETQYF	TGTGCCAGCAGCTCCCGGACAGGGAACCAAGAGACCCAGTACTTC
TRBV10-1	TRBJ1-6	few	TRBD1	CASNSGQNNSPLHF	TGCGCCAGCAATTCGGGACAGAATAATTCACCCCTCCACTTT
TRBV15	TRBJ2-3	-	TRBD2	CATSSERDPSTDTQYF	TGTGCCACCAGCAGCGAGCGGGACCCTAGCACAGATACGCAGTATTTT
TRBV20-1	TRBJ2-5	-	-	CSADPQWGGETQYF	TGCAGTGCGGACCCCCAGTGGGGCGGAGAGACCCAGTACTTC